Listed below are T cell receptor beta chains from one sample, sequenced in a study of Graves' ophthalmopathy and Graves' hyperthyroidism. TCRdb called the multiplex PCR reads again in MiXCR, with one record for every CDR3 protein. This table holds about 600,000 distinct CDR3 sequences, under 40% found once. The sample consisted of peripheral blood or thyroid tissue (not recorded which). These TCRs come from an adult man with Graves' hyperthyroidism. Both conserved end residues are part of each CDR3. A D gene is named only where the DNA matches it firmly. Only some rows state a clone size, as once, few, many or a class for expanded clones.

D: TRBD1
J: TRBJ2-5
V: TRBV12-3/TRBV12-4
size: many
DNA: TGTGCCAGCAGCCGGCTACAGGGGGCACAAGAGACCCAGTACTTC
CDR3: CASSRLQGAQETQYF

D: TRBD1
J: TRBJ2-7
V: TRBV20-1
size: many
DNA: TGCAGTGCTTACTCCGACAGGGGGGACTACGAGCAGTACTTC
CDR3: CSAYSDRGDYEQYF

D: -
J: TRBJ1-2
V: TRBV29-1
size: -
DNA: TGCAGCGACCGGACAGTGGACTATGGCTACACCTTC
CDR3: CSDRTVDYGYTF

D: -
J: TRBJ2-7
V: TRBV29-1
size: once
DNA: TGCAGCGTTGAAACAGGGCAGCAGTACTTC
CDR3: CSVETGQQYF

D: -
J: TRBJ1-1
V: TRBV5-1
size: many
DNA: TGCGCCAGCAGCCCTATGAAGGGACTGAACACTGAAGCTTTCTTT
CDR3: CASSPMKGLNTEAFF

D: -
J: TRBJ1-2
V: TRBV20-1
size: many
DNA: TGCAGTGCCACCAGGGACGGCTATGGCTACACCTTC
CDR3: CSATRDGYGYTF

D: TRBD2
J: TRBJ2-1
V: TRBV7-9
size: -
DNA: TGTGCCAGCAGCTTTCCGGGACTAGCGGGAGCCTACAATGAGCAGTTCTTC
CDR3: CASSFPGLAGAYNEQFF

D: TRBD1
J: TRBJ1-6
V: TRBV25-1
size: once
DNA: TGTGCCAGCAGTGCTAGCGGACAGGGAACTTATAATTCACCCCTCCACTTT
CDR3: CASSASGQGTYNSPLHF

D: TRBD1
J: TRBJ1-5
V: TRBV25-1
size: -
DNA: TGTGCCAGCAGTGAGGGTCAGGGGGGCCGCAATCAGCCCCAGCATTTT
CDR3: CASSEGQGGRNQPQHF

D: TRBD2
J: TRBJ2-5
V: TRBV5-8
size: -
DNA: TGTGCCAGCAGCCGGAACCCGGGACTAGCTGCTGGGACCCAGTACTTC
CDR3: CASSRNPGLAAGTQYF

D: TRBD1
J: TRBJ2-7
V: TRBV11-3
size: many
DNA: TGTGCCAGCAGCTTACACAGGGGGTACGAGCAGTACTTC
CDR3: CASSLHRGYEQYF

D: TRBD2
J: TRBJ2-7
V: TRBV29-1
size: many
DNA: TGCAGCGCTGGCTCACTAGCGGTTTCGTCCTACGAGCAGTACTTC
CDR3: CSAGSLAVSSYEQYF

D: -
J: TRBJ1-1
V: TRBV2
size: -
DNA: TGTGCCAGCAGTGCAGGCAGGGCTTCAGCTTTCTTT
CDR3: CASSAGRASAFF

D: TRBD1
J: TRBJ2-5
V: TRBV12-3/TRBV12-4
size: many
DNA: TGTGCCAGCAGTGCCGATCGACAGGGCGGGGAGACCCAGTACTTC
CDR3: CASSADRQGGETQYF

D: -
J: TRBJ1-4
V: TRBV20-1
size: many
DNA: TGCAGTGCTACAACTGCAGGGGAGAATGAAAAACTGTTTTTT
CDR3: CSATTAGENEKLFF

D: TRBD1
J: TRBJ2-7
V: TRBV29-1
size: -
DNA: TGCAGCGTTGGACAGGGGATTTACGAGCAGTACTTC
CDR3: CSVGQGIYEQYF

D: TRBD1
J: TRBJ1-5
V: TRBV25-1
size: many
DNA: TGTGCCAGCAGTGCCTTGACAGGGAGCAATCAGCCCCAGCATTTT
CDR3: CASSALTGSNQPQHF

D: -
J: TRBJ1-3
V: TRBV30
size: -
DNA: TGTGCCTGGACCGGGGAAAACACCATATATTTT
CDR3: CAWTGENTIYF

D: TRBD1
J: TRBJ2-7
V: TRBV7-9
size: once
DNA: TGTGCCAGCAGCTCGTGGACAGGGGGCACCTACGAGCAGTACTTC
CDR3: CASSSWTGGTYEQYF

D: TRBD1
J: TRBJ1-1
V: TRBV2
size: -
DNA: TGTGCCAGCAGCTTGCAGGGGGCGGCCCCTGAAGCTTTCTTT
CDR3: CASSLQGAAPEAFF

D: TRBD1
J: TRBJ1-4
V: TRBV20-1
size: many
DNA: TGCAGTGCTAGTGGGACCCTAGGACAGGGGGCGATCACTAATGAAAAACTGTTTTTT
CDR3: CSASGTLGQGAITNEKLFF

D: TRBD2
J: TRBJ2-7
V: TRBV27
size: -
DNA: TGTGCCAGCAGTTTTTCCCCTAGCGGGAGTTACGAGCAGTACTTC
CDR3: CASSFSPSGSYEQYF

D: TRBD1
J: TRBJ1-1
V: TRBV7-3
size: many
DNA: TGTGCCAGCAGCTTAACCAGGGGGAGGTTGGTGAACACTGAAGCTTTCTTT
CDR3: CASSLTRGRLVNTEAFF

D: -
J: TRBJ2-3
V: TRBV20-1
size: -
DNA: TGCAGTGCCGTAAGGTCCGGTACGCAGTATTTT
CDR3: CSAVRSGTQYF

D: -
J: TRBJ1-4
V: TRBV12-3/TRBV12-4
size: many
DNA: TGTGCCAGCCTAGCAGGGGATAATGAAAAACTGTTTTTT
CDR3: CASLAGDNEKLFF

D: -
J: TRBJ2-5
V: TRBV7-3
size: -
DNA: TGTGCCAGCAGTCACCGACAGGGAGGAGAGACCCAGTACTTC
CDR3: CASSHRQGGETQYF

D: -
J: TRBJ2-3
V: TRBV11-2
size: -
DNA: TGTGCCAGCAGCATAGCGACCCTAAGCACAGATACGCAGTATTTT
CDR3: CASSIATLSTDTQYF

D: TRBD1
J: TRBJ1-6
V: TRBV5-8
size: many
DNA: TGCGCCAGCAGCACCCGGACAGGTGAAAATTCACCCCTCCACTTT
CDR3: CASSTRTGENSPLHF

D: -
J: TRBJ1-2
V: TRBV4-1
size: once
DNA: TGTGCCAGCAGCCAAGATGAGGGGAGCACCTTC
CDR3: CASSQDEGSTF